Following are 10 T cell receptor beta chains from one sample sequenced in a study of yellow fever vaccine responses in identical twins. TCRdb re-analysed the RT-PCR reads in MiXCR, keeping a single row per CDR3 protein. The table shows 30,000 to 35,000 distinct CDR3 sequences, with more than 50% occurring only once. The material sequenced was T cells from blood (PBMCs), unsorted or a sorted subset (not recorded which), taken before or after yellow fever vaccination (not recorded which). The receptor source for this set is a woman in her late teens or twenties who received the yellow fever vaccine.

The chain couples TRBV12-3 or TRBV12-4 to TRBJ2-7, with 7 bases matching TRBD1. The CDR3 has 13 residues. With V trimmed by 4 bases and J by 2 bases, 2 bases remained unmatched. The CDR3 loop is CASSSGQPYEQYF. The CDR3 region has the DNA TGTGCCAGCAGTTCGGGACAGCCCTACGAGCAGTACTTC.

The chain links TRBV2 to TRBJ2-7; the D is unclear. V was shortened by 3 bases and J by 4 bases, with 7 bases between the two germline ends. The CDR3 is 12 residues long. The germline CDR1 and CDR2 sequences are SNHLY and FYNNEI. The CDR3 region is CASSEQAYEQYV. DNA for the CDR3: TGTGCCAGCAGTGAGCAGGCTTACGAGCAGTACGTC.

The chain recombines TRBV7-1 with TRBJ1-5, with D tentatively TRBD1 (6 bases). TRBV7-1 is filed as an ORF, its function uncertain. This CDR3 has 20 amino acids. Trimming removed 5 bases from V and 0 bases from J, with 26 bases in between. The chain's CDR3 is CASSPTGFLGASYSNQPQHF. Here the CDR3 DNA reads TGTGCCAGCAGCCCAACCGGGTTCCTGGGGGCCTCTTATAGCAATCAGCCCCAGCATTTT.

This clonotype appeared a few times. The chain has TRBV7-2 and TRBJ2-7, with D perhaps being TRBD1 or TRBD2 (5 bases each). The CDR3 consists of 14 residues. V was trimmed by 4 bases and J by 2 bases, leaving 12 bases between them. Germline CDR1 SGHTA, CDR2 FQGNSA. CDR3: CASSSWTGPYEQYF. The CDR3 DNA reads TGTGCCAGCAGCTCTTGGACGGGACCCTACGAGCAGTACTTC.

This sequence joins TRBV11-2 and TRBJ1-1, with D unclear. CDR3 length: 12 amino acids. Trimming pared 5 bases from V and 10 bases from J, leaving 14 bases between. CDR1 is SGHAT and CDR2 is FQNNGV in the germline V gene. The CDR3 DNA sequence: TGTGCCAGCAGCGGAAACGGACCCGGAGCTTTCTTT. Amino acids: CASSGNGPGAFF.

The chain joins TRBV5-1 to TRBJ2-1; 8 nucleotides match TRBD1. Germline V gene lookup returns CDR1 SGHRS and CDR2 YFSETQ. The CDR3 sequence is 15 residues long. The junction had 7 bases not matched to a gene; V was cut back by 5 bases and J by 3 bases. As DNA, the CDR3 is TGCGCCAGCAGGAGGACGGGACAGGACTACAATGAGCAGTTCTTC. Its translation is CASRRTGQDYNEQFF.

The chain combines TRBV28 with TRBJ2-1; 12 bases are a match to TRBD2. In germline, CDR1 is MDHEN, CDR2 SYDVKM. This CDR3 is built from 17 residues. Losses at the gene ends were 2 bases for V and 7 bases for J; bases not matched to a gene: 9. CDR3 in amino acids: CASSLPLLAGGNNEQFF. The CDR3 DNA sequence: TGTGCCAGCAGTTTACCCCTCCTAGCGGGAGGGAATAATGAGCAGTTCTTC.

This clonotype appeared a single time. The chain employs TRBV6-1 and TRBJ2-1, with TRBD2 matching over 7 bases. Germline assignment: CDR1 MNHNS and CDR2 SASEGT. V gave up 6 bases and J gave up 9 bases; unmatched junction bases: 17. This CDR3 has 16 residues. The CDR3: CASRLTSSGGLAEQFF. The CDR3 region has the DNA TGTGCCAGCAGACTGACTAGCTCAGGAGGTTTGGCTGAGCAGTTCTTC.

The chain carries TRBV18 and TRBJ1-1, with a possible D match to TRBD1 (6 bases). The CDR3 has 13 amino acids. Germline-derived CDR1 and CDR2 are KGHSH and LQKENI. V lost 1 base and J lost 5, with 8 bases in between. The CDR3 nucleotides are TGTGCCAGCTCACCACAGGGGGTGACTGAAGCTTTCTTT. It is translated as CASSPQGVTEAFF.

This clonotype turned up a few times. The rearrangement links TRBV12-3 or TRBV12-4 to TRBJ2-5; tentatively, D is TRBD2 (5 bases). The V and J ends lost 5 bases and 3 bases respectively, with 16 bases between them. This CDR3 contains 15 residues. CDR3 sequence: CASSKSEGEKETQYF. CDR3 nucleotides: TGTGCCAGCAGTAAAAGTGAGGGCGAAAAAGAGACCCAGTACTTC.